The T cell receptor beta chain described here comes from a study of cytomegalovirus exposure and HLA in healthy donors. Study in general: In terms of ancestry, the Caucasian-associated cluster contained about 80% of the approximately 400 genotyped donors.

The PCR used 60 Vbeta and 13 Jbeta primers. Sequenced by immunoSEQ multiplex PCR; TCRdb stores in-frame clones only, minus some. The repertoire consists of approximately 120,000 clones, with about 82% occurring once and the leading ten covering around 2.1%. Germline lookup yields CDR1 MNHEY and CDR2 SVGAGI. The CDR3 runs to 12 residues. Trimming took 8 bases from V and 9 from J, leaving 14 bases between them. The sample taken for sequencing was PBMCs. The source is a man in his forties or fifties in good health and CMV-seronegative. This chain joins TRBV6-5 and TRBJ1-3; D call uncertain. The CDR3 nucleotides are TGTGCCAGCTGTAGCGGGTACAGCACCATATATTTT. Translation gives CASCSGYSTIYF.